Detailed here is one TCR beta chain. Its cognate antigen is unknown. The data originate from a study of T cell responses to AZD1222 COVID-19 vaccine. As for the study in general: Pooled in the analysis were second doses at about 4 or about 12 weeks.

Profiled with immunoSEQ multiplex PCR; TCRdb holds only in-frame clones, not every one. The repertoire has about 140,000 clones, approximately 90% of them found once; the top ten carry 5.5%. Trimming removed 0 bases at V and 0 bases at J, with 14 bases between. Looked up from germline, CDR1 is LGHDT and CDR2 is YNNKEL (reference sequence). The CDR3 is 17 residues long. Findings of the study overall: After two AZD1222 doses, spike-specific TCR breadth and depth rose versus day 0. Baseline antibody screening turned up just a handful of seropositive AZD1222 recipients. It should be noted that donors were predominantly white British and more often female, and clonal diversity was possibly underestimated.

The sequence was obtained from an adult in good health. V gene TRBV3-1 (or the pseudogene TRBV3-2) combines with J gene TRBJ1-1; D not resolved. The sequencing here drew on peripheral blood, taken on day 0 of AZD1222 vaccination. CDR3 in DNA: TGTGCCAGCAGCCAAGAATGCAAGGTTTGCATGAACACTGAAGCTTTCTTT. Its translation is CASSQECKVCMNTEAFF.